The T cell receptor (beta chain) described here comes from a study of T cells after yellow fever vaccination. The CDR3 is 13 residues long. With 1 base removed from V and 7 bases from J, the gap between germline ends came to 11 bases. Germline assignment: CDR1 MGHDK and CDR2 SYGVNS. A single record per CDR3 protein comes from TCRdb applying MiXCR to the 5' RACE reads. The repertoire includes hundreds of thousands of distinct CDR3 sequences, 18% of them detected once, and roughly a sixth sits in the top ten. The clonotype comes from a young man who received the YFV17D yellow fever vaccine. This chain uses TRBV25-1 with TRBJ2-7; unclear D gene. The sample here was PBMCs, taken before the yellow fever booster vaccination. The CDR3 reads CASSEWDLEEQYF. The CDR3 nucleotides are TGTGCCAGCAGTGAATGGGATTTGGAAGAGCAGTACTTC.